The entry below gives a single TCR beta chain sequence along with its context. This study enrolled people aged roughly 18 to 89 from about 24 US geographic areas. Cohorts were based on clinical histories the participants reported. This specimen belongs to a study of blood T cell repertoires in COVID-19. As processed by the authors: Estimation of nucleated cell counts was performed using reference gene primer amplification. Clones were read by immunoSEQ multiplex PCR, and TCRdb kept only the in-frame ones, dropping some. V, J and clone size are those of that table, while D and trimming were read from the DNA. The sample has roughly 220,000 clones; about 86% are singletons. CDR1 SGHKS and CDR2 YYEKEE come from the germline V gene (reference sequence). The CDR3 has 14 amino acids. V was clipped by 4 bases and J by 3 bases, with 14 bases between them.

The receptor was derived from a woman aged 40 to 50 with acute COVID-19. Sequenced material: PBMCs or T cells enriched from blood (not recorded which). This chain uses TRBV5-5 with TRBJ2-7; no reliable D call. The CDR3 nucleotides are TGTGCCAGCAGCCCAGTTATTTTCGACTACGAGCAGTACTTC. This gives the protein CASSPVIFDYEQYF.